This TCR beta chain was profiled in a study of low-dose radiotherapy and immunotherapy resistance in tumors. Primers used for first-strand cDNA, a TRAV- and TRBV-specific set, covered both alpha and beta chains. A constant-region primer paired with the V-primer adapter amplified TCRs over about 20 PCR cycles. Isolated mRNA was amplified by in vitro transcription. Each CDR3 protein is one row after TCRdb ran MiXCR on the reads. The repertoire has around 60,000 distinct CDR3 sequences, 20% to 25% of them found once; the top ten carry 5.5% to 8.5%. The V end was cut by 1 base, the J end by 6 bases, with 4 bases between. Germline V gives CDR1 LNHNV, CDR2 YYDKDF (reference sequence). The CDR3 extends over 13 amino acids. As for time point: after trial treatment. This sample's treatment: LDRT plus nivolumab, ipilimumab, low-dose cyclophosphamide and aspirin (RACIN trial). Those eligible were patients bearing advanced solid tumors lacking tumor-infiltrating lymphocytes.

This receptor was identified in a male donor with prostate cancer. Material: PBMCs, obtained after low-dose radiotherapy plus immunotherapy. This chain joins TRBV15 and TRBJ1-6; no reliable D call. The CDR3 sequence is CATSRGGNSPLHF. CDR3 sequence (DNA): TGTGCCACCAGCAGAGGAGGTAATTCACCCCTCCACTTT.